This TCR beta chain was documented in a study of metastatic and nonmetastatic thyroid tumors. Study summary: Repertoires were compared across blood and tumor or nodule tissue from malignant and benign thyroid patients.

Not a single patient had been given any form of treatment at any point before undergoing thyroid surgery. This clone was detected ten times or more. What it recognizes is unknown. A much larger clone lies one base from this, so it may be a read error. The germline V gene encodes CDR1 SGHTA and CDR2 FQGNSA. CDR3 length equals 12 residues. The V end lost 3 bases, the J end lost 4 bases, and 6 bases lay between the germline ends. Overall study findings and caveats: Across blood and tumor, TCR beta diversity in malignant thyroid tumors was reportedly significantly higher than in benign nodules.

Original processing methods: A classifier of distant metastasis in papillary thyroid cancer was built from CDR3 differences (across clinicopathological groups). TCRdb reanalyzed the PCR reads via MiXCR. TCRdb, not the original authors, processed these V and J calls. This sample has some 90,000 clones, with over 8.5% found just once. The V gene is TRBV7-2, the J gene TRBJ2-5; D gene unclear. The sequenced sample was blood. The TCR sequence derives from a female donor with papillary thyroid cancer or a benign thyroid nodule (not recorded which). Some clones in this sample may be carry-over from other donors' samples. CDR3 amino acids: CASSLYRETQYF. The CDR3 DNA reads TGTGCCAGCAGCTTGTACCGAGAGACCCAGTACTTC.